The present T cell receptor (beta chain) was sequenced within a study of cytomegalovirus exposure and HLA in healthy donors. For this clone: What it binds is unknown.

Some clones are missing from TCRdb's copy, which holds only in-frame ones; the method was immunoSEQ multiplex PCR. The sample has over 110,000 clones, around nine tenths seen once; the top ten hold around 10%. Germline CDR1 MNHEY, CDR2 SMNVEV (reference sequence). The CDR3 contains 15 residues. Trimming cost V 5 bases and J 5 bases, with 16 bases left between them. Whole-study findings and limits: Roughly 170 TCR beta chains were listed as cytomegalovirus-associated.

V gene TRBV27 combines with J gene TRBJ1-5, with D possibly matching TRBD1 (5 bases). The sample comprised PBMCs. The receptor was derived from a man between 18 and 35 years old in good health and CMV-seropositive. CDR3 protein: CASSPNWGDDQPQHF. As DNA, the CDR3 is TGTGCCAGCAGTCCCAACTGGGGGGATGATCAGCCCCAGCATTTT.